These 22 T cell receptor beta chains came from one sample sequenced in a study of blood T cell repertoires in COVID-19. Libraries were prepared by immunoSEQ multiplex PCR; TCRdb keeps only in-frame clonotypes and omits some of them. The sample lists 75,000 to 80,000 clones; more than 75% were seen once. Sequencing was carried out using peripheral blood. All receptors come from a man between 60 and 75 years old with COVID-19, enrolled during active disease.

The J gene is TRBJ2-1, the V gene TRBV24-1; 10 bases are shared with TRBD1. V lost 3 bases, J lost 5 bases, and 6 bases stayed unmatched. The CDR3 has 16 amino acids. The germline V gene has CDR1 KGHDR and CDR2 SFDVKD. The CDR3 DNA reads TGTGCCACCAGTGATACTCCGGGGACAGGGGACAATGAGCAGTTCTTC. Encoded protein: CATSDTPGTGDNEQFF.

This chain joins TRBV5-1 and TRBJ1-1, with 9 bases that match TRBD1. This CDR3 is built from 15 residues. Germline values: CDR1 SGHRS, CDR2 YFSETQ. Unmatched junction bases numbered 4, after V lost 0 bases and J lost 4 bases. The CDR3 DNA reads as TGCGCCAGCAGCTTGGAAGGACAGGGGTCCACTGAAGCTTTCTTT. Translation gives CASSLEGQGSTEAFF.

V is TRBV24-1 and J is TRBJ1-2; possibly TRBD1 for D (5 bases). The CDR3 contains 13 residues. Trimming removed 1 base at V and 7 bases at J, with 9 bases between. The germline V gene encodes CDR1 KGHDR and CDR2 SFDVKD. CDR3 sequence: CATSDFSGFGYTF. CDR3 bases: TGTGCCACCAGTGATTTCTCAGGGTTTGGCTACACCTTC.

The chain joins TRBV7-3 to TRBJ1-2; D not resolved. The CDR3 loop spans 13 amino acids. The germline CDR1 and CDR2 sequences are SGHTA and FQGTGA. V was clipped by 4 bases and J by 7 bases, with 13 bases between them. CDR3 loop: CASSSGGNLGYTF. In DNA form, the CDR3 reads TGTGCCAGCAGCTCTGGAGGGAATCTTGGCTACACCTTC.

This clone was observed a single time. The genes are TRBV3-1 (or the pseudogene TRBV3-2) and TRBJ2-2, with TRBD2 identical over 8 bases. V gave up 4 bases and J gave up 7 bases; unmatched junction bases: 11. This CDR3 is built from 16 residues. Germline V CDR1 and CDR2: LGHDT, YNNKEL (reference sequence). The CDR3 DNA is TGTGCCAGCAGCCCCGCGAGCGGGGGTGGAGGCGGGGAGCTGTTTTTT. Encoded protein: CASSPASGGGGGELFF.

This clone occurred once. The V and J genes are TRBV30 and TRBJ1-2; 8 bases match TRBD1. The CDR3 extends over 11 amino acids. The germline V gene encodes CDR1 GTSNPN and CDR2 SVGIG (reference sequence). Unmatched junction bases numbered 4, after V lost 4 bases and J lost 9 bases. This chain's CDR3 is CAWNQGARYTF. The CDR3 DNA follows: TGTGCCTGGAACCAGGGGGCTCGCTACACCTTC.

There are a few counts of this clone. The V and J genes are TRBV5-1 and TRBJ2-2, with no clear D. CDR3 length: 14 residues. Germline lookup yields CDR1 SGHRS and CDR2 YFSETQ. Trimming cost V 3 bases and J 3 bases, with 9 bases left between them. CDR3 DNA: TGCGCCAGCAGCTACTCACTCGACACCGGGGAGCTGTTTTTT. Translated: CASSYSLDTGELFF.

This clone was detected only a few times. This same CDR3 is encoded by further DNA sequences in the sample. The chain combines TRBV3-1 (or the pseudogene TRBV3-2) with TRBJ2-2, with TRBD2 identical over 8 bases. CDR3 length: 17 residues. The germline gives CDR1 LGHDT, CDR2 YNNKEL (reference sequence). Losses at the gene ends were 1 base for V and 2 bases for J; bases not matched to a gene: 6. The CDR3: CASSQVGRGGNTGELFF. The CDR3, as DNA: TGTGCCAGCAGCCAAGTCGGTCGGGGGGGAAACACCGGGGAGCTGTTTTTT.

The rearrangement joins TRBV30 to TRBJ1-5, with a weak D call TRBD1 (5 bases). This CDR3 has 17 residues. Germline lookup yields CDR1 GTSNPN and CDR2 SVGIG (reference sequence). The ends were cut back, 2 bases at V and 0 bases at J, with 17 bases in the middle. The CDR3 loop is CAWSLPVGDSSNQPQHF. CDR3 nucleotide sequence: TGTGCCTGGAGTCTCCCGGTAGGGGACTCTAGCAATCAGCCCCAGCATTTT.

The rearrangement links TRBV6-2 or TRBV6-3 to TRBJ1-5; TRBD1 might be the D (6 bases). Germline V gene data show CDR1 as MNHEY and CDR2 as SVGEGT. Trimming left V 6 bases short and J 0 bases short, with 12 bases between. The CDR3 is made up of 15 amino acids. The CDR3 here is CASSPGQTSNQPQHF. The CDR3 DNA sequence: TGTGCCAGCAGCCCCGGACAGACTAGCAATCAGCCCCAGCATTTT.

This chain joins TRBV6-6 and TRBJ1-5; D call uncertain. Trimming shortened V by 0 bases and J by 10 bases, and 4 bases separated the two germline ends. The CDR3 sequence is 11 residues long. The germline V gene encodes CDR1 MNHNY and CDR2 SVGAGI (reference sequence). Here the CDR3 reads CASSYSGPQHF. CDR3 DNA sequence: TGTGCCAGCAGTTACTCTGGCCCCCAGCATTTT.

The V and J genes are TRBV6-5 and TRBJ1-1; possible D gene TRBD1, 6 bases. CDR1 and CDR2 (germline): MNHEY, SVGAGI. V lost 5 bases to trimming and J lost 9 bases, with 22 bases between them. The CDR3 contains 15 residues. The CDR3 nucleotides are TGTGCCAGCAGTACTCAGGGGACATCTGGACATAAAGCTTTCTTT. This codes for CASSTQGTSGHKAFF.

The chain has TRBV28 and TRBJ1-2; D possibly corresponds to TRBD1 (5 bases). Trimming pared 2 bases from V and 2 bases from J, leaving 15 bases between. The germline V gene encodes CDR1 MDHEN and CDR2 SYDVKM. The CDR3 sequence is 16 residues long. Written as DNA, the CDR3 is TGTGCCAGCAGTTTAAATTGGGGCCTACTAAACTATGGCTACACCTTC. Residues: CASSLNWGLLNYGYTF.

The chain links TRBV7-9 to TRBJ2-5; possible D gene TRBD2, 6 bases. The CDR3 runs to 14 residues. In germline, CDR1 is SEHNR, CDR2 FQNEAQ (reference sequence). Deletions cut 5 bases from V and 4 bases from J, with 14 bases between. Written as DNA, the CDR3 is TGTGCCAGCAGCCTAGGACTGGGAGGAGAGACCCAGTACTTC. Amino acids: CASSLGLGGETQYF. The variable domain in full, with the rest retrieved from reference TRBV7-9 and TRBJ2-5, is DTGVSQNPRHKITKRGQNVTFRCDPISEHNRLYWYRQTLGQGPEFLTYFQNEAQLEKSRLLSDRFSAERPKGSFSTLEIQRTEQGDSAMYLCASSLGLGGETQYFGPGTRLLVL.

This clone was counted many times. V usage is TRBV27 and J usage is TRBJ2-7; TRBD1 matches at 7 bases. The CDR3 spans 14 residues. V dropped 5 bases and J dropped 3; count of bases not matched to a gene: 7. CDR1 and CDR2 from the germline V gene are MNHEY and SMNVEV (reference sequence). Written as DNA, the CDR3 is TGTGCCAGCAGTCCCGGGACAGTCCGCTACGAGCAGTACTTC. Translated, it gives CASSPGTVRYEQYF.

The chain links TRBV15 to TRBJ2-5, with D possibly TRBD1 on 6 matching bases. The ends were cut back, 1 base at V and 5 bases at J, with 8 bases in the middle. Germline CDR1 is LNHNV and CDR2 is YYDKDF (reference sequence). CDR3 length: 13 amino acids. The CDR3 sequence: CATSRVQGETQYF. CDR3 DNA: TGTGCCACCAGCAGAGTCCAGGGGGAGACCCAGTACTTC.

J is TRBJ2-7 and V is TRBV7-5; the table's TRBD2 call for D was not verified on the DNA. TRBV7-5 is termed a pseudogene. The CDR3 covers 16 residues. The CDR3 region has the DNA TGTGTCCCGACTCCAAGACGTCTAATTGGAGGCCTTGGGCAGTACTTC. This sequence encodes CVPTPRRLIGGLGQYF.

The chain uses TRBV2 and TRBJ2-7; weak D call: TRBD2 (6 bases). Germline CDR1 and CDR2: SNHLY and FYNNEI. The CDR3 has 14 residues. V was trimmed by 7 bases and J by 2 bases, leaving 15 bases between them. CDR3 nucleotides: TGTGCCAGCACCGTTAATTGGGGGGCCTACGAGCAGTACTTC. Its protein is CASTVNWGAYEQYF.

The DNA of the CDR3 is TGTGCCAGCAGCCCGACAACACACCTTTTTTCCTACGAGCAGTACTTC. Translated: CASSPTTHLFSYEQYF. The chain is built from TRBV13 and TRBJ2-7; D not certain. The germline CDR1 and CDR2 sequences are PRHDT and FYEKMQ (reference sequence). V shed 5 bases and J shed 1 base, with 18 bases lying between them. The CDR3 is 16 residues long.

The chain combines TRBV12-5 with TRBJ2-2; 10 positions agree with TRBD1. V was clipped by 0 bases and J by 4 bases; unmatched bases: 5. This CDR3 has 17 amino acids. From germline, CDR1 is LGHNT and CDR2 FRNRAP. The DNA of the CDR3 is TGTGCTAGTGGTTTGGTCCGACAGGGGGCTAGCACCGGGGAGCTGTTTTTT. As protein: CASGLVRQGASTGELFF.

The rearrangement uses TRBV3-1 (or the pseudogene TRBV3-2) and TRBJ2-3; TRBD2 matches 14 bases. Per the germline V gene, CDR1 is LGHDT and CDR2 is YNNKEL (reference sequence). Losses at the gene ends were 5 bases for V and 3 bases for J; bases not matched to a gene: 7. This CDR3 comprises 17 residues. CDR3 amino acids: CASSLGLAGGGTDTQYF. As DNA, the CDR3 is TGTGCCAGCAGCTTAGGACTAGCGGGAGGAGGAACAGATACGCAGTATTTT.

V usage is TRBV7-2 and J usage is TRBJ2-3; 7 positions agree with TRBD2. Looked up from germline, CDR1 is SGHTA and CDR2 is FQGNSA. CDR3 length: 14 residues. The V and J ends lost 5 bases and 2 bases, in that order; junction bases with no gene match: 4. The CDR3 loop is CASSRSGTTDTQYF. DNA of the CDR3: TGTGCCAGCAGCCGGAGCGGGACCACAGATACGCAGTATTTT.